This entry features one TCR beta chain sequence. This entry is derived from a study of blood T cell repertoires in COVID-19. Sequencing used immunoSEQ multiplex PCR; TCRdb keeps in-frame clones, though not all of them. The sample has 350,000 to 450,000 clones; approximately 90% are singletons. V lost 7 bases, J lost 7 bases, and 15 bases lay in between. Germline loops: CDR1 SGHRS, CDR2 YFSETQ. The CDR3 totals 14 residues. The sequenced sample was PBMCs or T cells enriched from blood (not recorded which). V and J are TRBV5-1 and TRBJ1-6, with D possibly matching TRBD1 (5 bases). The TCR originated in a woman younger than 35 who had been exposed to COVID-19. CDR3 loop: CASRWGDQNSPLHF. DNA for the CDR3: TGCGCCAGCCGCTGGGGGGATCAAAATTCACCCCTCCACTTT. Full variable domain (rest looked up from reference TRBV5-1 and TRBJ1-6): KAGVTQTPRYLIKTRGQQVTLSCSPISGHRSVSWYQQTPGQGLQFLFEYFSETQRNKGNFPGRFSGRQFSNSRSEMNVSTLELGDSALYLCASRWGDQNSPLHFGNGTRLTVT.